The 27 T cell receptor beta chains listed next were all sequenced from one sample in a study of blood T cells in healthy people across ages (dated by TCRdb to the mid-2010s). Receptors were amplified or captured by 5' RACE. Sequenced using an Illumina HiSeq 2500. A second roughly 6 to 11 cycle PCR used a sample-barcoded 5' primer and a J-beta primer mix. The public reads were reanalyzed by TCRdb: fastp trimming at Q25, MiXCR alignment, in-frame beta chains only. Here each entry gathers all rows of one CDR3 protein and keeps the most common genes and DNA. Here the sample has 700,000 to 1,000,000 distinct CDR3 sequences; under 55% occur a single time. Of the sample, roughly 19% falls within the top ten clones. The sequencing input was blood. These TCRs come from a man aged 55 to 70 in good health.

This clonotype is a singleton in its sample. Compared with germline, one end of the junction differs, possibly owing to a read error. The V gene is TRBV27, the J gene TRBJ2-3; 7 bases align to TRBD1. Germline lookup yields CDR1 MNHEY and CDR2 SMNVEV (reference sequence). The CDR3 covers 17 residues. CDR3 DNA sequence: TGTGCCAACAGTAACTTACCTGGGACAGAAGACACAGATACGCAGTATTTT. Protein sequence: CANSNLPGTEDTDTQYF.

This clonotype was counted once. V usage is TRBV3-1 and J usage is TRBJ2-5, with D perhaps matching TRBD1 (6 bases). Per germline, CDR1 LGHDT and CDR2 YNNKEL (reference sequence). Trimming cost V 4 bases and J 5 bases, with 14 bases left between them. The CDR3 spans 14 residues. The CDR3 spells CASSLQGRFETQYF. The CDR3 nucleotides read TGTGCCAGCAGCCTACAGGGTAGATTCGAGACCCAGTACTTC.

The V gene is TRBV3-1, the J gene TRBJ2-4, with TRBD1 as a possible D gene (6 bases). The assigned J gene may be wrong: the sequence end matches TRBJ2-7 better. The CDR3 covers 15 residues. Looked up from germline, CDR1 is LGHDT and CDR2 is YNNKEL (reference sequence). CDR3: CASSQEKQGSYEQYF. CDR3 nucleotides: TGTGCCAGCAGCCAAGAGAAACAGGGCTCCTACGAGCAGTACTTC.

V usage is TRBV7-2 and J usage is TRBJ2-5; possibly TRBD2 for D (7 bases). The CDR3 has 16 amino acids. Trimming shortened V by 5 bases and J by 2 bases, and 18 bases separated the two germline ends. The V gene's germline CDR1 is SGHTA and CDR2 FQGNSA. CDR3 in DNA: TGTGCCAGCAGCCACCGGGGGCGGGGGACTCAAGAGACCCAGTACTTC. This gives the protein CASSHRGRGTQETQYF.

The rearrangement uses TRBV6-5 and TRBJ2-1; 7 positions agree with TRBD1. CDR1 and CDR2 (germline): MNHEY, SVGAGI. J was trimmed by 2 bases and V by 6 bases; bases with no gene match: 7. This CDR3 has 15 residues. The CDR3 is CASRVGQAAYNEQFF. The DNA for the CDR3 is TGTGCCAGCAGAGTCGGACAGGCCGCCTACAATGAGCAGTTCTTC.

V gene TRBV4-3 combines with J gene TRBJ1-6, with D maybe TRBD1 (5 bases). This CDR3 is built from 13 residues. Looked up from germline, CDR1 is LGHNA and CDR2 is YSLEER. V lost 1 base and J lost 9, with 7 bases in between. CDR3 nucleotide sequence: TGCGCCAGCAGCCAAGGGGACGGTTCACCCCTCCACTTT. Its translation: CASSQGDGSPLHF.

The chain uses TRBV20-1 and TRBJ2-4; possible D gene TRBD1, 6 bases. The end of the DNA is better explained by TRBJ2-7, so the J call may be wrong. CDR3 length: 14 amino acids. Germline CDR1 and CDR2: DFQATT and SNEGSKA (reference sequence). CDR3 bases: TGCAGTGCCACCGACAGGTTTACCCTTTACGAGCAGTACTTC. Protein: CSATDRFTLYEQYF.

In its sample, this clonotype was seen once. V and J are TRBV20-1 and TRBJ2-4, with D tentatively TRBD1 or TRBD2 (5 bases each). Germline assignment: CDR1 DFQATT and CDR2 SNEGSKA (reference sequence). This CDR3 contains 11 residues. Trimming took off 6 bases at V and 13 bases at J, with 16 bases between the two ends. The CDR3 DNA reads as TGCAGTGCAACGACCCTAGGGGAGCAGTACTTC. It specifies CSATTLGEQYF.

The chain couples TRBV4-3 to TRBJ1-2, with 7 bases lining up with TRBD1. From germline, CDR1 is LGHNA and CDR2 YSLEER. V shed 4 bases and J 8 bases; nucleotides not matched to a gene: 7. The CDR3 loop spans 13 amino acids. The CDR3 loop reads CASSRPDRRGYTF. The CDR3 DNA follows: TGCGCCAGCAGCCGACCGGACAGGAGGGGCTACACCTTC.

The V call is TRBV4-1, the J call TRBJ1-2; D gene unclear. CDR1 and CDR2 (germline): MGHRA, YSYEKL. The CDR3 covers 13 residues. V dropped 2 bases and J dropped 6 bases, with 10 bases sitting between them. The CDR3 region is CASSQIGGDGYTF. The DNA for the CDR3 is TGCGCCAGCAGCCAAATAGGCGGTGATGGCTACACCTTC.

The rearrangement links TRBV29-1 to TRBJ2-7, with D possibly TRBD2 on 5 matching bases. Trimming stripped 7 bases from V and 6 bases from J, with 13 bases between. Germline-derived CDR1 and CDR2 are SQVTM and ANQGSEA. The CDR3 covers 11 residues. Here the CDR3 reads CSAERGREQYF. CDR3 coding DNA: TGCAGCGCTGAGCGAGGGCGCGAGCAGTACTTC.

This clonotype came up once. J is TRBJ2-1 and V is TRBV5-5; a weak D match, TRBD2 (5 bases). The germline V gene has CDR1 SGHKS and CDR2 YYEKEE (reference sequence). Trimming removed 3 bases from V and 3 bases from J, with 10 bases in between. The CDR3 consists of 14 residues. The DNA of the CDR3 is TGTGCCAGCAGCTCTTACGGGGTCTACAATGAGCAGTTCTTC. This sequence encodes CASSSYGVYNEQFF.

The sample holds a few counts of this clonotype. The rearrangement links TRBV4-3 to TRBJ1-4; 7 nucleotides align to TRBD1. J gave up 4 bases and V 8 bases, and 4 bases lay outside the gene matches. Germline V gene lookup returns CDR1 LGHNA and CDR2 YSLEER. CDR3 length equals 13 residues. In DNA, the CDR3 is TGCGCCAGCTCGGACAGGTTTAATGAAAAACTGTTTTTT. This sequence encodes CASSDRFNEKLFF.

The rearrangement joins TRBV7-8 to TRBJ2-5; TRBD2 agrees at 14 bases. Germline V gene sequence: CDR1 SGHVS, CDR2 FQNEAQ. J lost 11 bases, V lost 0 bases, and 11 bases had no gene match. This CDR3 comprises 17 residues. The CDR3 bases are TGTGCCAGCAGCTTAGCGGCCAGACTAGCGGGGGGGCAGGAGCAGTACTTC. Translated, it gives CASSLAARLAGGQEQYF.

This rearrangement joins TRBV4-3 to TRBJ2-7; possible D gene TRBD2, 5 bases. CDR1 and CDR2 (germline): LGHNA, YSLEER. The CDR3 runs 15 residues. Trimming shortened V by 3 bases and J by 0 bases, and 12 bases separated the two germline ends. CDR3 amino acids: CASSQTKDSSYEQYF. The CDR3 region has the DNA TGCGCCAGCAGCCAGACTAAGGATTCCTCCTACGAGCAGTACTTC.

This sequence joins TRBV10-3 and TRBJ1-1, with D perhaps matching TRBD1 (6 bases). This CDR3 contains 16 residues. V was shortened by 0 bases and J by 9 bases, with 20 bases between the two germline ends. Germline values: CDR1 ENHRY, CDR2 SYGVKD. CDR3 sequence reads: CAISESRTTRGAQAFF. The CDR3 DNA follows: TGTGCCATCAGTGAGTCCAGAACAACTAGGGGGGCTCAAGCTTTCTTT.

This rearrangement joins TRBV2 to TRBJ2-1; 7 bases map to TRBD1. The CDR3 contains 16 residues. V dropped 4 bases and J dropped 3; count of bases not matched to a gene: 9. Per the germline V gene, CDR1 is SNHLY and CDR2 is FYNNEI. The CDR3 sequence is CASSGPTGTYYNEQFF. The DNA of the CDR3 is TGTGCCAGCAGTGGCCCGACAGGGACCTACTACAATGAGCAGTTCTTC.

The chain couples TRBV15 to TRBJ2-7; 7 bases match TRBD1. The CDR3 sequence is 15 residues long. Trimming removed 1 base from V and 2 bases from J; junction bases left unmatched: 5. Germline assignment: CDR1 LNHNV and CDR2 YYDKDF (reference sequence). The CDR3 spells CATSRGGTETYEQYF. The CDR3 DNA sequence: TGTGCCACCAGCAGAGGGGGGACAGAAACCTACGAGCAGTACTTC.

As concerns this clonotype: A single base separates this from a much larger clone, so it may be a read error. The gene calls are TRBV11-2 and TRBJ1-6; a possible D gene is TRBD1 (5 bases). The V gene's germline CDR1 is SGHAT and CDR2 FQNNGV. Trimming stripped 6 bases from V and 7 bases from J, with 16 bases between. The CDR3 sequence is 15 residues long. CDR3 coding DNA: TGTGCCAGCAGACCTGCAGGGTCTCTGAATTCACCCCTCCACTTT. This sequence encodes CASRPAGSLNSPLHF.

The chain links TRBV12-3 or TRBV12-4 to TRBJ2-4; 14 nucleotides agree with TRBD2. This CDR3 contains 15 residues. Losses at the gene ends were 7 bases for V and 8 bases for J; bases not matched to a gene: 7. CDR3 bases: TGTGCCAGCACTCTGACTAGCGGGGGGGTGGACATTCAGTACTTC. This gives the protein CASTLTSGGVDIQYF.

This rearrangement joins TRBV5-1 to TRBJ2-7; 7 bases align to TRBD1. The J call is in doubt because the DNA end fits TRBJ2-5 better. Germline CDR1 is SGHRS and CDR2 is YFSETQ. This CDR3 spans 16 amino acids. CDR3 sequence reads: CASSLVGQIGTETQYF. The DNA for the CDR3 is TGCGCCAGCAGCTTGGTGGGACAGATCGGAACGGAGACCCAGTACTTC.

This chain uses TRBV29-1 with TRBJ2-5; the D is unclear. CDR3 length equals 13 residues. Trimming stripped 0 bases from V and 11 bases from J, with 16 bases between. CDR1 and CDR2 from the germline V gene are SQVTM and ANQGSEA. The chain's CDR3 is CSVEDHQRNEQYF. The CDR3 DNA reads as TGCAGCGTTGAAGATCACCAAAGAAATGAGCAGTACTTC.

V is TRBV10-3 and J is TRBJ2-3; TRBD2 aligns across 9 bases. The CDR3 consists of 17 residues. Per germline, CDR1 ENHRY and CDR2 SYGVKD. V lost 10 bases and J lost 2; bases outside the gene matches: 16. The CDR3 protein is CASRPGSSGGLTDTQYF. CDR3 in DNA: TGTGCCAGCCGCCCTGGGTCGAGCGGGGGGCTCACAGATACGCAGTATTTT.

The chain recombines TRBV27 with TRBJ1-1; no clear D. Trimming stripped 5 bases from V and 0 bases from J, with 19 bases between. The CDR3 is made up of 17 amino acids. Germline CDR1 is MNHEY and CDR2 is SMNVEV (reference sequence). The DNA of the CDR3 is TGTGCCAGCAGTCCCCGGAAGGGCGAACAAATGAACACTGAAGCTTTCTTT. Its translation is CASSPRKGEQMNTEAFF.

This clonotype was picked up many times. CDR3: CATSGGSTYEQYF. The CDR3 nucleotides read TGTGCCACTAGCGGGGGGTCAACTTACGAGCAGTACTTC. The chain links TRBV10-3 to TRBJ2-7; 11 nucleotides agree with TRBD2. Germline assignment: CDR1 ENHRY and CDR2 SYGVKD. V was clipped by 10 bases and J by 4 bases; unmatched bases: 6. This CDR3 has 13 amino acids.

This chain connects TRBV10-3 to TRBJ1-1, with TRBD1 matching over 10 bases. The length of the CDR3 is 14 residues. Germline-derived CDR1 and CDR2 are ENHRY and SYGVKD. The V and J ends lost 4 bases and 5 bases, in that order; junction bases with no gene match: 4. The DNA for the CDR3 is TGTGCCATCAGTGGGACGGACAGGGGGACTGAAGCTTTCTTT. Amino acid sequence: CAISGTDRGTEAFF.

This clonotype was seen more than once but under ten times. J is TRBJ2-5 and V is TRBV20-1, with D possibly matching TRBD1 (6 bases). V lost 5 bases, J lost 11 bases, and 21 bases lay in between. The CDR3 has 13 amino acids. Per germline, CDR1 DFQATT and CDR2 SNEGSKA (reference sequence). The CDR3 sequence: CSAQEVRGRVQYF. In nucleotides, the CDR3 is TGCAGTGCTCAAGAGGTCAGGGGTCGGGTGCAGTACTTC.